Reported below is one TCR beta chain. Its antigen is unidentified. This CDR3 region has 14 residues. V lost 5 bases and J lost 6; bases outside the gene matches: 7. Germline-derived CDR1 and CDR2 are MNHNS and SASEGT. Method: immunoSEQ multiplex PCR; TCRdb's copy keeps in-frame clones and lacks some. Of roughly 98,000 clones in the sample, over 80% are singletons; the top ten hold around 1.1%. This specimen belongs to a study of graft-versus-host responses after intestinal transplantation. In the study overall: For 2 to 4 years after anti-thymocyte globulin induction, all recipients took tacrolimus and steroids.

Study observations and caveats: Early declines in HvG clones that occurred post-transplant were associated with peak circulating GvH clone levels. GvH clones were identified in recipient marrow, with some first appearing in ileum or blood.

The sequence came from a human donor who was the organ donor for an intestinal transplant. The genes are TRBV6-1 and TRBJ1-2; TRBD1 agrees at 9 bases. The input for sequencing was unstimulated CD8+ T cells sorted from spleen or lymph node cells, taken before transplant. The CDR3, as DNA: TGTGCCAGCAGTCAAACAGGGGGCGCGGATGGCTACACCTTC. Residues: CASSQTGGADGYTF.